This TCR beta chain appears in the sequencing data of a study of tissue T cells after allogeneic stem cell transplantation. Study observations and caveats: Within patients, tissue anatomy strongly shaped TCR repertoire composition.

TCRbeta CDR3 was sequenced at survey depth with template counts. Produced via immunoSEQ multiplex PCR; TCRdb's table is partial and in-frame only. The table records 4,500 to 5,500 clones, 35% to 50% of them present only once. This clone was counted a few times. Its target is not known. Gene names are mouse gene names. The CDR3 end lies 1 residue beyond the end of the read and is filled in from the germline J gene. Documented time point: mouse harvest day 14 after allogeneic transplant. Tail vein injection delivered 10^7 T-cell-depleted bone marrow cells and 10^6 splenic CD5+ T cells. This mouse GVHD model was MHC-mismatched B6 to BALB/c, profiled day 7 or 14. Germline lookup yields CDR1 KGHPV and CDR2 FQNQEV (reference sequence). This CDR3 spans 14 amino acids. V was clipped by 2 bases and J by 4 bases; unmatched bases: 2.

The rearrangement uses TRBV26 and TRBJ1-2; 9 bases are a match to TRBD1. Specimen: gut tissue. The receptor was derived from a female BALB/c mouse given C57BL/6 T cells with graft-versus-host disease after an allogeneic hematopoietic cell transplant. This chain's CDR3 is CASSLGQGLSDYTF. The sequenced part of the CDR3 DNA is TGTGCCAGCAGTCTGGGACAGGGGCTCTCCGACTACACC.